This is a list of T cell receptor beta chains from one sample in a study of molecular identifiers for immune sequencing clone quantification. TCRdb re-called the PCR reads through MiXCR, storing one row per CDR3 protein. The data show 85,000 to 100,000 distinct CDR3 sequences, 24% seen once. Sequencing was done on a sample of naive CD8+ T cells from blood, with Jurkat cell RNA spiked in. Every receptor here comes from a human donor in good health. Some libraries in this study had Jurkat cell RNA spiked in. Each CDR3 is given with its conserved first and last residue. The D gene is left open where the match is weak. The size of a clone is reported for some rows only, either as once, few or many, or as a class for expanded clones.

J | size | V | D | length | CDR3 | DNA
TRBJ2-1 | . | TRBV29-1 | TRBD1 | 15 | CSVDPKGQGPSEQFF | TGCAGCGTTGATCCTAAGGGACAGGGGCCGTCTGAGCAGTTCTTC
TRBJ2-1 | . | TRBV6-2/TRBV6-3 | . | 14 | CASSSHGGNNEQFF | TGTGCCAGCAGCAGCCACGGGGGTAACAATGAGCAGTTCTTC
TRBJ2-1 | . | TRBV9 | . | 14 | CASSVAPGGNEQFF | TGTGCCAGCAGCGTAGCACCTGGGGGCAATGAGCAGTTCTTC
TRBJ2-1 | . | TRBV19 | . | 13 | CASKEVDYDEQFF | TGTGCCAGTAAGGAGGTAGACTACGATGAGCAGTTCTTC
TRBJ2-7 | many | TRBV27 | TRBD2 | 12 | CAAGRGTYEQYF | TGTGCCGCCGGGAGGGGAACCTACGAGCAGTACTTC
TRBJ2-7 | few | TRBV6-2/TRBV6-3 | . | 11 | CASSYLAEQYF | TGTGCCAGCAGTTATTTGGCCGAGCAGTACTTC
TRBJ2-2 | . | TRBV6-1 | . | 16 | CASSGNLVTNTGELFF | TGTGCCAGCAGTGGAAACCTAGTTACGAACACCGGGGAGCTGTTTTTT
TRBJ2-3 | many | TRBV5-1 | . | 15 | CASSLFTESTDTQYF | TGCGCCAGCAGCTTGTTCACAGAGAGCACAGATACGCAGTATTTT
TRBJ1-5 | . | TRBV12-3/TRBV12-4 | TRBD1 | 15 | CASSFFRGPNQPQHF | TGTGCCAGCAGTTTTTTCAGGGGGCCCAATCAGCCCCAGCATTTT
TRBJ2-1 | . | TRBV4-3 | TRBD1 | 16 | CASSPATGASYNEQFF | TGCGCCAGCAGCCCCGCGACAGGGGCCTCCTACAATGAGCAGTTCTTC
TRBJ2-2 | many | TRBV12-3/TRBV12-4 | . | 14 | CASSSGLSTGELFF | TGTGCCAGCAGTTCGGGACTTTCCACCGGGGAGCTGTTTTTT
TRBJ2-1 | many | TRBV24-1 | TRBD1 | 16 | CATSEKDPRGGDEQFF | TGTGCCACCAGCGAAAAGGACCCCAGAGGGGGCGATGAGCAGTTCTTC
TRBJ1-1 | . | TRBV5-1 | . | 14 | CASSLSFGFTEAFF | TGCGCCAGCAGCTTGTCTTTTGGGTTTACTGAAGCTTTCTTT
TRBJ2-7 | . | TRBV9 | . | 14 | CASSVGVSFNEQYF | TGTGCCAGCAGCGTAGGTGTTAGCTTTAACGAGCAGTACTTC
TRBJ2-1 | . | TRBV15 | TRBD2 | 15 | CATSRERGRYNEQFF | TGTGCCACCAGCAGAGAGCGGGGGAGGTACAATGAGCAGTTCTTC
TRBJ2-7 | many | TRBV28 | . | 12 | CASSAEFYEQYF | TGTGCCAGCAGTGCTGAATTCTACGAGCAGTACTTC
TRBJ1-1 | many | TRBV7-6 | . | 13 | CASSLGENTEAFF | TGTGCCAGCAGCTTAGGGGAGAACACTGAAGCTTTCTTT
TRBJ1-1 | . | TRBV10-2 | . | 14 | CASSLPGKNTEAFF | TGCGCCAGCAGCCTCCCAGGGAAGAACACTGAAGCTTTCTTT
TRBJ2-5 | many | TRBV19 | . | 12 | CATEDSQETQYF | TGTGCCACCGAGGACAGTCAAGAGACCCAGTACTTC
TRBJ1-1 | many | TRBV7-9 | . | 15 | CASSFPGAHIEGAFF | TGTGCCAGCAGCTTTCCCGGGGCCCACATTGAGGGGGCTTTCTTT
TRBJ2-7 | many | TRBV28 | . | 13 | CASSEMGNHEQYF | TGTGCCAGCAGCGAAATGGGGAACCACGAGCAGTACTTC
TRBJ2-3 | many | TRBV14 | . | 14 | CASSPFPGPDTQYF | TGTGCCAGCAGCCCTTTCCCGGGGCCAGATACGCAGTATTTT
TRBJ2-1 | . | TRBV28 | TRBD2 | 15 | CATRRGLAGYNEQFF | TGTGCCACCAGACGCGGACTAGCGGGGTACAATGAGCAGTTCTTC
TRBJ1-4 | many | TRBV6-1 | . | 15 | CASREGEVTNEKLFF | TGTGCCAGCAGAGAGGGCGAAGTTACTAATGAAAAACTGTTTTTT
TRBJ2-7 | . | TRBV5-1 | TRBD1 | 13 | CASSLGQGYEPYF | TGCGCCAGCAGCTTGGGACAGGGCTACGAGCCGTACTTC
TRBJ1-3 | . | TRBV19 | . | 15 | CASSISGYFGNTIYF | TGTGCCAGTAGTATATCTGGTTACTTTGGAAACACCATATATTTT
TRBJ2-1 | . | TRBV4-3 | . | 16 | CASSQDRGNPYNEQFF | TGCGCCAGCAGCCAAGATCGAGGGAACCCCTACAATGAGCAGTTCTTC
TRBJ2-1 | many | TRBV5-1 | TRBD2 | 14 | CASSPGTNSYEQFF | TGCGCCAGCAGCCCGGGGACTAATTCGTATGAGCAGTTCTTC
TRBJ2-7 | . | TRBV7-9 | TRBD1 | 13 | CASRRDSSYEQYF | TGTGCCAGCAGACGGGACAGCTCCTACGAGCAGTACTTC
TRBJ2-7 | many | TRBV9 | TRBD1 | 16 | CASSVEDRASSYEQYF | TGTGCCAGCAGCGTAGAGGACAGGGCAAGCTCCTACGAGCAGTACTTC
TRBJ2-7 | many | TRBV7-6 | . | 14 | CASSPGAGGYEQYF | TGTGCCAGCAGCCCCGGGGCAGGGGGGTACGAGCAGTACTTC
TRBJ2-1 | many | TRBV29-1 | . | 14 | CSVEGALEGDEQFF | TGCAGCGTTGAAGGTGCGTTAGAAGGCGATGAGCAGTTCTTC
TRBJ2-7 | once | TRBV7-9 | . | 16 | CASSYQPGSPGGERYF | TGTGCCAGCAGCTACCAACCGGGATCTCCTGGTGGTGAGCGGTACTTC
TRBJ2-2 | few | TRBV27 | . | 15 | CASTNGPSGTGELFF | TGTGCCAGCACCAACGGGCCGAGCGGGACCGGGGAGCTGTTTTTT
TRBJ2-7 | many | TRBV5-6 | . | 12 | CASSLASSEQYF | TGTGCCAGCAGCCTAGCCTCCTCCGAGCAGTACTTC
TRBJ2-7 | many | TRBV28 | TRBD1 | 13 | CASSFYRGNEQYF | TGTGCCAGCAGTTTTTACAGGGGAAACGAGCAGTACTTC
TRBJ1-5 | many | TRBV19 | TRBD1 | 16 | CASSMGDRGLHQPQHF | TGTGCCAGTAGTATGGGGGACAGGGGGCTTCATCAGCCCCAGCATTTT
TRBJ2-5 | many | TRBV28 | . | 13 | CASRGALGETQYF | TGTGCCAGCAGGGGGGCTTTGGGAGAGACCCAGTACTTC
TRBJ1-1 | . | TRBV2 | . | 12 | CASKGLNTEAFF | TGTGCCAGCAAAGGACTGAACACTGAAGCTTTCTTT
TRBJ1-1 | many | TRBV5-4 | TRBD1 | 12 | CASSPGTDEAFF | TGTGCCAGCAGCCCTGGGACAGATGAAGCTTTCTTT
TRBJ2-7 | few | TRBV27 | TRBD2 | 14 | CASSFGGGYYEQYF | TGTGCCAGCAGTTTTGGGGGAGGGTACTACGAGCAGTACTTC